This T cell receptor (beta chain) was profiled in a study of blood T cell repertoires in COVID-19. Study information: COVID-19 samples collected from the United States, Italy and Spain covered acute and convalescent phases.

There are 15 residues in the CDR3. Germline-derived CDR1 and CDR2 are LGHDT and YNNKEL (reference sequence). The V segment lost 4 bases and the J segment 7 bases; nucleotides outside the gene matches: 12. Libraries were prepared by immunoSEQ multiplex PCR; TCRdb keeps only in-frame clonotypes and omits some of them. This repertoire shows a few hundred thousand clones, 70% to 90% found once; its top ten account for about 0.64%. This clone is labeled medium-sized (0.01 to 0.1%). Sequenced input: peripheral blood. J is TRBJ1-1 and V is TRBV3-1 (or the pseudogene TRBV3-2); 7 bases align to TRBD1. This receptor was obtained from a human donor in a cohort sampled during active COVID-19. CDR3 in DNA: TGTGCCAGCAGCCCTCGCGGGACAGCCAACCATGAAGCTTTCTTT. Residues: CASSPRGTANHEAFF.